The clone carrying this TCR beta chain was seen a handful of times. This CDR3 has 15 amino acids. Germline assignment: CDR1 SGHAT and CDR2 FQNNGV. V was clipped by 4 bases and J by 0 bases, with 9 bases between them. The source of the sample is a study of response to subunit inactivated influenza vaccine. TCRdb passed the RT-PCR reads through MiXCR, listing each CDR3 protein once. The sample lists roughly 700,000 distinct CDR3 sequences; approximately 15% were seen once. The chain links TRBV11-2 to TRBJ2-2; D unclear. The sequence was collected from a man between 45 and 60 years old who received an inactivated influenza vaccine. Sequences were derived from PBMCs from blood, sampled 14 days before vaccination. This CDR3 is CASSYTASNTGELFF. The CDR3 DNA follows: TGTGCCAGCAGCTATACAGCCTCGAACACCGGGGAGCTGTTTTTT. Combining the CDR3 with reference TRBV11-2 and TRBJ2-2 gives the whole variable domain EAGVAQSPRYKIIEKRQSVAFWCNPISGHATLYWYQQILGQGPKLLIQFQNNGVVDDSQLPKDRFSAERLKGVDSTLKIQPAKLEDSAVYLCASSYTASNTGELFFGEGSRLTVL.